This is a list of T cell receptor beta chains from one sample in a study of post-analysis software for immune sequencing data. From the PCR reads, TCRdb called clonotypes with MiXCR, one entry per CDR3 protein. Here the sample spans roughly 730,000 distinct CDR3 sequences, 25% to 30% being singletons. The specimen sequenced was blood. Receptor source: a girl aged 10 to 17 with multiple sclerosis. CDR3s include the opening cysteine and the closing phenylalanine or tryptophan. D genes are given only for firm matches. The size entry is marked missing in some rows and otherwise reads once, few, many or a size class.

clone_size: NA; d_call: NA; j_call: TRBJ1-2; v_call: TRBV12-3/TRBV12-4; cdr3_aa: CASASRGGYYGYTF; cdr3_nt: TGTGCCAGCGCGTCAAGGGGCGGATACTATGGCTACACCTTC
clone_size: NA; d_call: NA; j_call: TRBJ1-1; v_call: TRBV3-1; cdr3_aa: CASSLQQGRGEAFF; cdr3_nt: TGTGCCAGCAGCCTTCAACAGGGAAGGGGGGAAGCTTTCTTT
clone_size: NA; d_call: NA; j_call: TRBJ1-2; v_call: TRBV27; cdr3_aa: CASSYQGRGYTF; cdr3_nt: TGTGCCAGCAGTTATCAAGGGCGTGGCTACACCTTC
clone_size: NA; d_call: TRBD2; j_call: TRBJ2-4; v_call: TRBV7-9; cdr3_aa: CASSPLAGRAKNIQYF; cdr3_nt: TGTGCCAGCAGCCCACTAGCGGGACGTGCCAAAAACATTCAGTACTTC
clone_size: NA; d_call: NA; j_call: TRBJ2-1; v_call: TRBV19; cdr3_aa: CASSRGRNNYNEQFF; cdr3_nt: TGTGCCAGTAGTAGGGGCAGGAACAACTACAATGAGCAGTTCTTC
clone_size: few; d_call: TRBD1; j_call: TRBJ1-4; v_call: TRBV5-6; cdr3_aa: CASSSGTGIEKLFF; cdr3_nt: TGTGCCAGCAGCTCCGGGACAGGGATAGAAAAACTGTTTTTT
clone_size: many; d_call: TRBD2; j_call: TRBJ2-5; v_call: TRBV28; cdr3_aa: CASSFERGLRETQYF; cdr3_nt: TGTGCCAGCAGTTTCGAGCGGGGTTTAAGAGAGACCCAGTACTTC
clone_size: few; d_call: TRBD1; j_call: TRBJ2-7; v_call: TRBV20-1; cdr3_aa: CSARDRDSLYEQYF; cdr3_nt: TGCAGTGCTAGAGACCGGGACAGTCTCTACGAGCAGTACTTC
clone_size: many; d_call: TRBD2; j_call: TRBJ2-3; v_call: TRBV10-3; cdr3_aa: CAISVGREPTDTQYF; cdr3_nt: TGTGCCATCAGTGTAGGGCGGGAGCCCACAGATACGCAGTATTTT
clone_size: NA; d_call: NA; j_call: TRBJ1-1; v_call: TRBV29-1; cdr3_aa: CSVEGIMNTEAFF; cdr3_nt: TGCAGCGTTGAGGGGATCATGAACACTGAAGCTTTCTTT
clone_size: NA; d_call: TRBD1; j_call: TRBJ2-3; v_call: TRBV10-3; cdr3_aa: CAISNVGDRAPDTQYF; cdr3_nt: TGTGCCATCAGTAACGTCGGGGACAGGGCCCCAGATACGCAGTATTTT